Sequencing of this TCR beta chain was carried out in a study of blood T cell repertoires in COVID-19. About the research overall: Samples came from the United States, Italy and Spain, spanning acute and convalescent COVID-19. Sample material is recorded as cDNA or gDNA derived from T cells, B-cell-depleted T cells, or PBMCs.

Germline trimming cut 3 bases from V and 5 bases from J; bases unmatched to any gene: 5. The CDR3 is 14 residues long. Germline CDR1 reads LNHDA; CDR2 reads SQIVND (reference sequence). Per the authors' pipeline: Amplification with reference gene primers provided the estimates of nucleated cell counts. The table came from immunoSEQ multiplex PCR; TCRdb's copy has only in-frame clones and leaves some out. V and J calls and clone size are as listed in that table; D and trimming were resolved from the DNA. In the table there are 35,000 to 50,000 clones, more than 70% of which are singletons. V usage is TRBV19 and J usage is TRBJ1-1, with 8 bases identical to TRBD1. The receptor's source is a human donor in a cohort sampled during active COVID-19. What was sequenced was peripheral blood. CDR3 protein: CASSIGQGGTEAFF. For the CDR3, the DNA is TGTGCCAGTAGTATTGGACAGGGAGGGACTGAAGCTTTCTTT.